This note documents a single TCR beta chain sequence. What antigen it recognizes has not been identified. No per-base quality is available; no much larger clone lies one base away. Via the germline V gene (reference sequence), CDR1 is SGHNT and CDR2 YYREEE. V was cut back by 4 bases and J by 2 bases, leaving a gap of 11 bases between them. The CDR3 holds 14 amino acids from the cysteine to the phenylalanine. This entry keeps only the CDR3 DNA: 42 bases, framed from base 1. The data originate from a study of cytomegalovirus exposure and HLA in healthy donors (dated by TCRdb to 2016 to 2017). The study in broad terms: According to an earlier analysis of 550 to 750 of the donors, some 180 million T cells yielded approximately 120 million unique TCR beta sequences and approximately 280 Gb of sequence data. Roughly 300 gigabases of sequencing data and approximately 84 million unique TCR sequences were included in an early release covering 500 to 750 HLA-typed donors. The genetic ancestry cluster associated with self-reported Caucasian donors included approximately 85% of the roughly 390 genotyped donors. The study was designed to test whether signatures of past pathogen exposure could be identified by cataloging public T cell receptors. The study profiled the T cell repertoires of 500 to 800 subjects by immunosequencing and related them to cytomegalovirus serostatus. Along with the roughly 670-subject first cohort, a separate validation cohort of over a hundred different subjects was used. The study combined high-throughput TCR immunosequencing, statistical association of individual TCRs with disease status, and machine learning to predict cytomegalovirus infection status. In a later analysis, previously published TCR beta repertoires from roughly 710 donors were re-analyzed and high-resolution HLA genotyping was added so that TCR occurrence patterns could be studied. Rather than using new phenotypic data, the later analysis identified candidate immune exposures from TCR beta sequences and from how often those sequences occurred across donors. An earlier analysis of approximately 500 of the donors applied high-throughput TCR beta sequencing to assess whether each TCR beta V gene segment acted as functional or pseudogenic. Alongside the repertoire data, information on donor age, sex, ethnicity and CMV serostatus was compiled. A later genetic analysis took genome-wide SNP genotypes for about 65% of the 666 donors and used that subset as a discovery cohort. All discovery cohort repertoires had been generated on a single sequencing platform. HLA typing included class I and class II loci at four-digit resolution. Typing coverage varied by locus: about 629-640 donors for A, B, C, DRB1 and DQB1; 500 to 550 for DQA1; over 600 for DPA1; roughly 450 for DPB1. A handful of DR-DQ haplotypes were treated as single units for association and clustering because of strong linkage in the cohort. On average, around 230,000 unique TCR beta nucleotide sequences were sequenced per donor among fewer than 500 genotyped donors of the cohort, with roughly 18% of those sequences being non-productive. What the authors observed across the whole study: A cluster of highly shared sequence variants was judged likely to be a technical artifact of the sequencing pipeline. V-gene and J-gene trimming of TCR beta chains was associated with a missense DCLRE1C variant in a later genetic analysis, and the association was replicated in an independent cohort. An earlier analysis of 587 of the donors showed that most TCR beta V segments appeared in productive rearrangements either about 87% or about 30% of the time, which broadly matched IMGT annotations. A later genetic analysis reported fewer N-insertions in productive TCRs among donors in an Asian-associated ancestry cluster than the roughly 650-donor mean. Because counts were too low, fewer than 20 rarely observed V segments, including chromosome 9 orphons, were excluded from the earlier analysis of around 590 of the donors. In a later analysis, the rate of TCR association differed among HLA loci, with DRB1 alleles having the most associated TCRs and HLA-C alleles having the fewest. According to a later analysis, parvovirus B19, influenza, CMV and Epstein-Barr virus appeared linked to several top co-occurrence clusters. A further reported finding was that TCR beta sequences accurately predicted the HLA-A and HLA-B alleles for most subjects in the first cohort. Most TCR sequences were seen in very few donors, while some public TCRs were found in many individuals. The cohort was sequenced for TCR beta chains only, and without alpha or paired-chain data the features that could be detected were limited. A later analysis found that most CMV-associated TCR beta chains appeared HLA-restricted, with HLA associations seemingly driven largely by CMV exposure. Because the 87-base-pair reads could not distinguish some IMGT-functional V segments, including TRBV6-2 and TRBV6-3, those segments were excluded. In the study, 164 TCR beta chains were listed as associated with cytomegalovirus. HLA typing was unavailable for some donors at each locus, so association tests used only the typed subset. Specific HLA alleles were associated with roughly 16,000 TCR beta sequences at a false discovery rate of 0.05 in a later analysis. Presence/absence analyses assumed roughly uniform sequencing depth across donors, an assumption that may not hold. It was suggested by the authors that the approach could potentially be generalized to other disease states and immunological phenotypes. Linkage disequilibrium might explain the correlated functional status among segregating V segments, but an unknown experimental factor could not be ruled out. Cytomegalovirus status was reported to be diagnosed by the classifier with high specificity and sensitivity in both the original and validation cohorts. Three of the identified cytomegalovirus-associated TCR beta chains were confirmed in vitro to be specific for cytomegalovirus antigens. CMV serostatus was the only immune exposure information available for the cohort. Strong co-occurrence of HLA alleles, especially DR and DQ, made assigning TCR associations to individual alleles difficult. In a later analysis, HLA-associated TCR beta chains were found to be more clonally expanded and to have lower generation probabilities than equally common non-associated chains.

In total, approximately 700 healthy bone marrow donors made up the cohort. At the time of sampling, every cohort member was nominally healthy, though immune exposures that went unrecorded were likely present. The donor tested CMV seronegative, placing the donor among the 350 or so seronegative members of the cohort. Every donor gave a peripheral blood sample, and the peripheral blood mononuclear cells from that sample were used for TCR beta sequencing. The Qiagen DNeasy Blood Extraction Kit was used to extract genomic DNA from the blood cell samples. The method behind the library was the immunoSEQ multiplex PCR assay. A mixture of 60 forward primers for TCR Vbeta segments and 13 reverse primers for TCR Jbeta segments was used in the multiplex PCR. The CDR3 region of rearranged TCR beta genes was amplified from genomic DNA by a multiplex PCR assay. The amplified TCR beta libraries were sequenced on the Illumina HiSeq System as 87-base-pair reads. Regarding the original processing steps: Across the 670 or so repertoires, a later analysis counted approximately 75 million unique TCR beta chains, about 10 million of which were shared by at least two donors. Raw reads were error-corrected and collapsed into unique sequences with a nearest-neighbor algorithm that merged closely related sequences to remove PCR and sequencing errors. Alignment of CDR3 sequences to IMGT reference sequences was used to assign V, D and J gene segments. For a sequence to be retained, a match of at least six nucleotides to both a V gene segment and a J gene segment was required. Rearrangements were called productive when the CDR3 lacked stop codons and stayed in frame with V and J; all others were non-productive. CDR3 was defined according to IMGT convention as the region running from the second conserved V-encoded cysteine to the conserved J-encoded phenylalanine. The earlier analysis of approximately 590 of the donors excluded any sequence lacking an unambiguous match to a single V gene segment. An earlier analysis of 450 to 650 of the donors called V segments functional above 56.7% productive rearrangements and segregating when the between-donor standard deviation exceeded 5%. A statistical classification framework was developed to diagnose cytomegalovirus status using the catalog of TCR beta chain sequences. In a later analysis, V and J genes were assigned by comparing TCR nucleotide sequences against IMGT/GENE-DB human TR gene sequences. In a later analysis, CDR3 sequences and most-parsimonious VDJ recombination scenarios were assigned using the TCRdist pipeline. In a later analysis, every TCR beta chain was defined by the combination of its CDR3 amino acid sequence and its V-gene family, and reads without a unique V-gene family were dropped. To address suspected cross-contamination and a sequencing artifact, a later analysis removed over 500 highly shared, low-generation-probability nucleotide sequences. In a later analysis, a clonal expansion index for each public chain was calculated from normalized within-repertoire ranks of inferred template counts. Generation probabilities in a later analysis came from a VDJ recombination model fitted to out-of-frame rearrangements, and those results were checked against IGoR. A later analysis scored TCR-TCR, TCR-HLA and TCR-CMV co-occurrence with hypergeometric tests, applying a repertoire-size bias correction to TCR pairs. In a later analysis, false discovery rates were estimated by permuting HLA or CMV assignments 20 times. In a later analysis, co-occurring TCRs were grouped using DBSCAN, with TCRdist sequence similarity added in when clustering inside HLA-allele-positive subsets. Co-occurrence clustering excluded repertoires with fewer than 30,000 or more than 120,000 public chains, plus five with anomalous nucleotide sharing. As stored in TCRdb, this immuneACCESS dataset retains in-frame rearrangements with V and J assigned. A fraction of the clones does not appear; measured against another copy, unresolved V genes explain less than half of the discrepancy, and the remainder lacks a known reason. V, J and clone size were drawn from that table, and D and trimming were deduced from the DNA. This sample comprises about 140,000 clones, roughly 73% of them detected only once. The ten largest clonotypes hold 2.5% to 4% of the sample.

The source material was PBMCs. The sequence links TRBV5-4 to TRBJ2-3; the D gene is perhaps TRBD1, from 6 matching bases. The TCR originated in a man aged 40-55 years in good health and CMV-seronegative. The CDR3 here reads CASSPRTATDTQYF. The DNA sequence is given as TGTGCCAGCAGCCCCAGGACAGCCACAGATACGCAGTATTTT. The full variable domain, with segments outside the CDR3 supplied by the reference TRBV5-4 and TRBJ2-3 proteins, appears as ETGVTQSPTHLIKTRGQQVTLRCSSQSGHNTVSWYQQALGQGPQFIFQYYREEENGRGNFPPRFSGLQFPNYSSELNVNALELDDSALYLCASSPRTATDTQYFGPGTRLTVL.